This TCR beta chain was recovered during a study of T cells expressing NK-cell markers. At the level of the study: The TCR beta repertoires originated in sorted CD3+CD56+NKG2C+, CD3+CD56+NKG2C- and CD3+CD56-NKG2C+ T cells.

The CDR3 is 15 residues long. In germline, CDR1 is SGHAT, CDR2 FQNNGV. With respect to this clonotype: The antigen remains unidentified.

TCRdb reprocessed the 5' RACE reads and keeps a single row for each CDR3 protein, giving no DNA. The listing contains about 390,000 distinct CDR3 sequences. General observations from the study: Several donors' CD3+CD56-NKG2C+ cells were dominated by the same clonotypes.

The sample comprised blood T cells: a sorted CD56 or NKG2C T cell subset, CD4+ or CD8+ T cells, or bulk PBMC T cells (not recorded which). The genes are TRBV11-2 and TRBJ2-2. The clonotype originates from a woman between 45 and 65 years old in good health. CDR3: CASSLVPKTTGELFF.